The clone carrying this T cell receptor beta chain was observed many times. The antigen is unknown. Overall study results and limits: Tumor Treg TCRs overlapped most with tumor naive CD4+ cells.

In TCRdb, the 5' RACE reads were re-called with MiXCR into one record per CDR3 protein. Among 40,000 to 55,000 distinct CDR3 sequences listed, roughly 23% were seen once. Treg sorting used a CD4+CD25+CD127-/low gate. The germline V gene has CDR1 MGHRA and CDR2 YSYEKL. CDR3 size: 13 residues. Between the trimmed V and J ends, which lost 0 bases and 3 bases, there was a span of 3 bases. This TCR was sampled from a female donor with breast cancer. Sequencing input: Tregs sorted from a lymph node. This rearrangement joins TRBV4-1 to TRBJ1-3; no firm D call. The CDR3 loop is CASSQDHGNTIYF. The CDR3 DNA follows: TGCGCCAGCAGCCAAGATCATGGAAACACCATATATTTT.